The 5 T cell receptor beta chains below come from one sample, sequenced in a study of identifying expanded T cells in peripheral blood. The method was immunoSEQ multiplex PCR; TCRdb's version includes in-frame clones alone and lacks a portion of them. The sample includes more than 50,000 clones, approximately 82% of them seen just once. The sequenced sample was blood. Every receptor here comes from a person aged 18 to 70 in good health.

V is TRBV5-1 and J is TRBJ1-1; D gene ambiguous. CDR1 is SGHRS and CDR2 is YFSETQ in the germline V gene. This CDR3 comprises 13 residues. The ends were cut back, 2 bases at V and 7 bases at J, with 12 bases in the middle. The CDR3 loop reads CASSFAEGSEAFF. For the CDR3, the DNA is TGCGCCAGCAGCTTTGCCGAAGGGAGTGAAGCTTTCTTT.

The rearrangement links TRBV9 to TRBJ2-5; 11 positions match TRBD1. This CDR3 has 16 amino acids. V was clipped by 2 bases and J by 4 bases; unmatched bases: 7. Looked up from germline, CDR1 is SGDLS and CDR2 is YYNGEE. The CDR3 DNA is TGTGCCAGCAGCGTGTGGGACAGGGGGAGTTCAGAGACCCAGTACTTC. Residues: CASSVWDRGSSETQYF.

The chain combines TRBV29-1 with TRBJ2-1; TRBD2 agrees at 7 bases. Germline trimming cut 4 bases from V and 8 bases from J; bases unmatched to any gene: 17. Germline CDR1 is SQVTM and CDR2 is ANQGSEA. The CDR3 loop spans 16 amino acids. CDR3 DNA: TGCAGCGTTGTTATGCCTAGCGGACTCGAGAGGGATGAGCAGTTCTTC. As protein: CSVVMPSGLERDEQFF.

J is TRBJ1-1 and V is TRBV10-1, with D possibly being TRBD1 (6 bases). CDR3 length: 15 residues. V gave up 3 bases and J gave up 0 bases, with 11 bases separating them. Germline V gene sequence: CDR1 WNHNN, CDR2 SYGVQD (reference sequence). The chain's CDR3 is CASSEGGLMNTEAFF. CDR3 sequence (DNA): TGCGCCAGCAGTGAAGGGGGGCTAATGAACACTGAAGCTTTCTTT.

The chain carries TRBV15 and TRBJ2-5, with D perhaps TRBD2 (6 bases). The ends were cut back, 0 bases at V and 2 bases at J, with 13 bases in the middle. The CDR3 loop spans 16 amino acids. Germline CDR1 is LNHNV and CDR2 is YYDKDF (reference sequence). The CDR3 here is CATSRETGLFQETQYF. The CDR3 region has the DNA TGTGCCACCAGCAGAGAGACTGGACTATTTCAAGAGACCCAGTACTTC.